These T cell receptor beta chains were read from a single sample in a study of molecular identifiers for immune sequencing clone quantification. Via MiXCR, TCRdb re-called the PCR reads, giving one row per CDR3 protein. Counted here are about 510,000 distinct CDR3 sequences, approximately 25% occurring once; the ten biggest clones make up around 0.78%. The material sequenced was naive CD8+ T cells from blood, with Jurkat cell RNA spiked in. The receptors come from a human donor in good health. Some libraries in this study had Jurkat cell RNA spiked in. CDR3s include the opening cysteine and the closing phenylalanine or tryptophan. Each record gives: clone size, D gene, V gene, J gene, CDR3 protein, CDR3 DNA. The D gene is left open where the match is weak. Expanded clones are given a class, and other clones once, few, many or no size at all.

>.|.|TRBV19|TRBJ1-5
CASSKYVVDSNQPQHF
TGTGCCAGTAGTAAGTACGTGGTAGATAGCAATCAGCCCCAGCATTTT
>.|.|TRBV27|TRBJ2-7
CASSLSITRAHEQYF
TGTGCCAGCAGTTTATCGATAACCAGGGCACACGAGCAGTACTTC
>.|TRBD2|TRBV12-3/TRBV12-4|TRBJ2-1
CASSFTTSGDNEQFF
TGTGCCAGCAGTTTTACTACTAGCGGGGACAATGAGCAGTTCTTC
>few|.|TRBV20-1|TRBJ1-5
CSAGGGILSNQPQHF
TGCAGTGCTGGGGGGGGCATACTCAGCAATCAGCCCCAGCATTTT
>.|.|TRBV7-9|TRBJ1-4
CASRSGGNEKLFF
TGTGCCAGCAGGTCGGGTGGGAATGAAAAACTGTTTTTT
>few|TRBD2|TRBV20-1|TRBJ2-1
CSASLVGGRDNEQFF
TGCAGTGCTAGCCTGGTTGGCGGGAGAGACAATGAGCAGTTCTTC
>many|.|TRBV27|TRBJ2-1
CASSLERSSYNEQFF
TGTGCCAGCAGTTTAGAGAGGAGCTCCTACAATGAGCAGTTCTTC
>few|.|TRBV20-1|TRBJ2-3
CSARDRRGTDTQYF
TGCAGTGCTAGAGATCGGCGGGGCACAGATACGCAGTATTTT
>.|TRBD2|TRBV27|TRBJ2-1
CASSHLGVAGGRYNEQFF
TGTGCCAGCAGTCACCTCGGTGTAGCGGGAGGGCGGTACAATGAGCAGTTCTTC
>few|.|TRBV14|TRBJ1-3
CASRDGPGRSSGNTIYF
TGTGCCAGCAGGGATGGACCAGGTCGGAGCTCTGGAAACACCATATATTTT
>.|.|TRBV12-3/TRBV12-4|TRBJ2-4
CASSLGQANNIQYF
TGTGCCAGCAGTCTCGGACAAGCCAATAACATTCAGTACTTC
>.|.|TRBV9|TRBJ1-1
CASSVDPRVGGTEAFF
TGTGCCAGCAGCGTAGATCCCCGGGTCGGGGGCACTGAAGCTTTCTTT
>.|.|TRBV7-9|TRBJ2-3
CASSMGNTDTQYF
TGTGCCAGCAGCATGGGAAACACAGATACGCAGTATTTT
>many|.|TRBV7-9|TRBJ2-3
CASSSPLDTQYF
TGTGCCAGCAGCTCCCCCCTGGATACGCAGTATTTT
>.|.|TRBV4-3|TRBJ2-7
CASSQFTSGSYEQYF
TGCGCCAGCAGCCAATTTACGAGCGGTTCCTACGAGCAGTACTTC
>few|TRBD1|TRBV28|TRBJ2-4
CASRPRTGGRDIQYF
TGTGCCAGCAGACCCCGGACAGGGGGCCGAGACATTCAGTACTTC
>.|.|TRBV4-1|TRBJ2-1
CASSHAGDSYNEQFF
TGCGCCAGCAGCCATGCTGGCGACTCCTACAATGAGCAGTTCTTC
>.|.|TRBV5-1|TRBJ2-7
CASRSDIGVLGGYEQYF
TGCGCCAGCAGATCGGACATTGGGGTCCTCGGGGGCTACGAGCAGTACTTC
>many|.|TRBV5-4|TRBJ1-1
CASSLLAGRATEAFF
TGTGCCAGCAGCTTGTTAGCAGGGAGGGCCACTGAAGCTTTCTTT
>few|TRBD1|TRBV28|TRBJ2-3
CASSFRDRGADTQYF
TGTGCCAGCAGTTTCAGGGACAGGGGCGCAGATACGCAGTATTTT
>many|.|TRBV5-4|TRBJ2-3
CASSSWTEGDTQYF
TGTGCCAGCAGCTCTTGGACAGAAGGAGATACGCAGTATTTT
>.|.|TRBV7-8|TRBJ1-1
CASSFDPNTEALF
TGTGCCAGCAGCTTTGACCCGAACACTGAAGCTCTCTTT
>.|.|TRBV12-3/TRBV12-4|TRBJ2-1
CASSLGRANSEGYNEQFF
TGTGCCAGCAGTTTAGGACGGGCCAATAGCGAGGGATACAATGAGCAGTTCTTC
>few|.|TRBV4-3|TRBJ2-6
CASSQARSGANVLTF
TGCGCCAGCAGCCAAGCCCGCTCTGGGGCCAACGTCCTGACTTTC
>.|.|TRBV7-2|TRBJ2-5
CASSLAGGAETQYF
TGTGCCAGCAGCTTAGCGGGAGGTGCAGAGACCCAGTACTTC
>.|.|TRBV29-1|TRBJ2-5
CSVERGSKETQYF
TGCAGCGTTGAACGGGGCTCCAAAGAGACCCAGTACTTC
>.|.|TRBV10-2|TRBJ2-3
CASRSPTDTQYF
TGCGCCAGCCGGAGCCCCACAGATACGCAGTATTTT
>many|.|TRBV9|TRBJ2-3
CASSVAGPGLTDTQYF
TGTGCCAGCAGCGTAGCTGGTCCAGGGCTCACAGATACGCAGTATTTT
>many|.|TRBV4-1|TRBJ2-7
CASSQERGTYEQYF
TGCGCCAGCAGCCAGGAGAGGGGCACCTACGAGCAGTACTTC
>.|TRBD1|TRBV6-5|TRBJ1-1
CASSGNRGWTEAFF
TGTGCCAGCAGTGGAAACAGGGGTTGGACTGAAGCTTTCTTT
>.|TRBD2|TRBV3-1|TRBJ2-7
CASSHVAGGVLPYEQYF
TGTGCCAGCAGCCACGTTGCGGGAGGCGTACTTCCCTACGAGCAGTACTTC
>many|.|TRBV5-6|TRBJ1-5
CASSLRAGWPNQPQHF
TGTGCCAGCAGCTTGAGGGCAGGGTGGCCCAATCAGCCCCAGCATTTT
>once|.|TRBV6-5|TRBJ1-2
CASSYSKGGYGHTF
TGTGCCAGCAGTTACTCGAAGGGGGGCTATGGCCACACCTTC
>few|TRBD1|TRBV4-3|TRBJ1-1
CASSQDHWGQGSTEAFF
TGCGCCAGCAGCCAAGATCATTGGGGACAGGGGAGCACTGAAGCTTTCTTT
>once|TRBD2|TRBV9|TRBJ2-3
CASSWTSGRVDTQYF
TGTGCCAGCAGCTGGACTAGCGGGCGGGTAGATACGCAGTATTTT
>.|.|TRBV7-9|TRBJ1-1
CASSLEAGANTEAFF
TGTGCCAGCAGCTTAGAGGCAGGGGCGAACACTGAAGCTTTCTTT
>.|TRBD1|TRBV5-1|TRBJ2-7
CASSWDSNNYEQYF
TGCGCCAGCAGCTGGGACAGTAATAACTACGAGCAGTACTTC
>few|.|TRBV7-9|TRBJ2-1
CASSLATGHGFGEQFF
TGTGCCAGCAGCTTAGCGACGGGACACGGGTTCGGTGAGCAGTTCTTC
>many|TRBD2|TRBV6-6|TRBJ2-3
CASSYPQLAGVTSTDTQYF
TGTGCCAGCAGTTACCCCCAACTAGCGGGGGTCACTAGCACAGATACGCAGTATTTT
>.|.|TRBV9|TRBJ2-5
CASSVTYQEIQYF
TGTGCCAGCAGCGTGACATACCAAGAGATCCAGTACTTC
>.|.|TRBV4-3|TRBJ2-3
CASSQDLAAYDTDTQYF
TGCGCCAGCAGCCAAGATCTTGCAGCTTATGACACAGATACGCAGTATTTT
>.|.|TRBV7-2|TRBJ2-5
CASRADSYQETQYF
TGTGCCAGCAGGGCAGACAGCTACCAAGAGACCCAGTACTTC
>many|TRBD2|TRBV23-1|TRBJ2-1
CASSQYPTTSGPSQQFF
TGCGCCAGCAGTCAATATCCTACGACTAGCGGGCCCTCCCAGCAGTTCTTC
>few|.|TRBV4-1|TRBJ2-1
CASSQDVGVGNEQFF
TGCGCCAGCAGCCAAGATGTGGGGGTCGGGAATGAGCAGTTCTTC
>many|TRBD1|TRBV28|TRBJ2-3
CASSPRTGLDTQYF
TGTGCCAGCAGTCCCCGGACAGGGTTAGATACGCAGTATTTT
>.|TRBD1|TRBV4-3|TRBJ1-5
CASSQDFRGHSNQPQHF
TGCGCCAGCAGCCAAGATTTCAGGGGGCATAGCAATCAGCCCCAGCATTTT
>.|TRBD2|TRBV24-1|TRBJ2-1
CATSALAEYNEQFF
TGTGCCACCAGTGCCCTAGCGGAGTACAATGAGCAGTTCTTC
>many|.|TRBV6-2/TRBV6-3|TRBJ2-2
CASSVRDSIWTGELFF
TGTGCCAGCAGTGTCCGGGACTCCATATGGACCGGGGAGCTGTTTTTT
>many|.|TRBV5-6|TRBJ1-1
CASSSRLNTEAFF
TGTGCCAGCAGTTCTAGGCTCAACACTGAAGCTTTCTTT
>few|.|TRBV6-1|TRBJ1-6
CASSEGYLTYNSPLHF
TGTGCCAGCAGTGAAGGTTACTTGACTTATAATTCACCCCTCCACTTT
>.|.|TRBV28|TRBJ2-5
CASRQQGDGTQYF
TGTGCCAGCAGGCAACAGGGAGATGGGACCCAGTACTTC
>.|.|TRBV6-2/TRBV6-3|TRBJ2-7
CASSYGDHYEQYF
TGTGCCAGCAGTTACGGGGATCACTACGAGCAGTACTTC
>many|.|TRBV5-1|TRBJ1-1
CASSTGSNTEAFF
TGCGCCAGCAGTACAGGGTCGAACACTGAAGCTTTCTTT
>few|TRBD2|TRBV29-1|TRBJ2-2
CSVDGRGASGELFF
TGCAGCGTTGATGGGCGGGGGGCGTCCGGGGAGCTGTTTTTT
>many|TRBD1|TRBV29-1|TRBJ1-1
CSVSGTGVGGYTEAFF
TGCAGCGTCTCGGGGACAGGGGTTGGAGGCTACACTGAAGCTTTCTTT
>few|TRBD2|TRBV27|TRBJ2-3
CASSLNGEREYTQYF
TGTGCCAGCAGTTTAAATGGGGAGCGGGAATATACGCAGTATTTT